The 9 T cell receptor beta chains presented below share a single source sample, sequenced in a study of blood T cell repertoires in COVID-19. Clones were sequenced by immunoSEQ multiplex PCR, and TCRdb holds only the in-frame ones, with some missing. Counted here are under 85,000 clones, 90% occurring once; the ten biggest clones make up approximately 5.8%. The specimen sequenced was peripheral blood. All receptors derive from a man aged 50-59 years with acute or convalescent COVID-19.

V and J are TRBV27 and TRBJ2-4; maybe TRBD2 (6 bases). This CDR3 is built from 15 residues. Germline-derived CDR1 and CDR2 are MNHEY and SMNVEV (reference sequence). Between the trimmed V and J ends, which lost 2 bases and 3 bases, there was a span of 11 bases. The CDR3 is CASSLVGGGKNIQYF. The CDR3 nucleotides read TGTGCCAGCAGTTTAGTCGGGGGTGGCAAAAACATTCAGTACTTC.

The V and J genes are TRBV29-1 and TRBJ2-3, with D possibly TRBD1 on 6 matching bases. V shed 6 bases and J shed 7 bases, with 14 bases lying between them. The CDR3 sequence is 12 residues long. Germline V gene data show CDR1 as SQVTM and CDR2 as ANQGSEA. CDR3 sequence: CSVEWTANTQYF. As DNA, the CDR3 is TGCAGCGTCGAATGGACAGCAAATACGCAGTATTTT.

DNA for the CDR3: TGTGCCAGCAGCTGGGGTTTGGGAGGGGGTTCGTTCGAGCAGTACTTC. Its translation: CASSWGLGGGSFEQYF. V is TRBV3-1 (or the pseudogene TRBV3-2) and J is TRBJ2-7; D is perhaps TRBD2 (7 bases). The CDR3 runs to 16 residues. Looked up from germline, CDR1 is LGHDT and CDR2 is YNNKEL (reference sequence). V was cut by 5 bases and J by 6 bases, with 23 bases left in between.

Points on this clone: Other nucleotide sequences from this sample produce the same CDR3. The chain combines TRBV5-1 with TRBJ2-3; D perhaps matches TRBD2 (6 bases). The length of the CDR3 is 15 residues. V lost 0 bases and J 3 bases, leaving 11 bases between the germline ends. The germline V gene has CDR1 SGHRS and CDR2 YFSETQ. The DNA of the CDR3 is TGCGCCAGCAGCTTGGTGGGGACTGGTACAGATACGCAGTATTTT. Its protein is CASSLVGTGTDTQYF.

V and J are TRBV7-2 and TRBJ2-1; D is possibly TRBD2 (5 bases). The CDR3 is 15 residues long. V was cut by 5 bases and J by 4 bases, with 15 bases left in between. Germline lookup yields CDR1 SGHTA and CDR2 FQGNSA. The CDR3 loop reads CASSQTTTSYNEQFF. CDR3 sequence (DNA): TGTGCCAGCAGCCAGACGACTACCTCTTACAATGAGCAGTTCTTC.

The V gene is TRBV7-2, the J gene TRBJ2-1; the match to TRBD2 covers 13 bases. CDR3 length equals 16 residues. The germline V gene encodes CDR1 SGHTA and CDR2 FQGNSA. V shed 5 bases, J shed 9 bases, and the junction held 10 bases outside the gene matches. CDR3 in amino acids: CASSPQGTSGTGEQFF. The CDR3 DNA follows: TGTGCCAGCAGCCCCCAGGGGACTAGCGGGACGGGTGAGCAGTTCTTC.

The chain employs TRBV11-3 and TRBJ2-2, with TRBD1 as a possible D gene (5 bases). Trimming left V 1 base short and J 1 base short, with 7 bases between. This CDR3 has 15 residues. Per germline, CDR1 SGHNT and CDR2 YENEEA. This CDR3 is CASSLGQGNTGELFF. Here the CDR3 DNA reads TGTGCCAGCAGCTTAGGGCAGGGGAACACCGGGGAGCTGTTTTTT.

The chain combines TRBV6-5 with TRBJ1-1; D remains ambiguous. From germline, CDR1 is MNHEY and CDR2 SVGAGI. Between the trimmed V and J ends, which lost 6 bases and 2 bases, there was a span of 13 bases. The length of the CDR3 is 14 residues. Here the CDR3 DNA reads TGTGCCAGCAGCCTAGTTCCACTCAACACTGAAGCTTTCTTT. Translation gives CASSLVPLNTEAFF.

This sequence joins TRBV5-1 and TRBJ1-1; TRBD1 matches 7 bases. Germline lookup yields CDR1 SGHRS and CDR2 YFSETQ. The CDR3 covers 14 residues. Germline trimming cut 0 bases from V and 2 bases from J; bases unmatched to any gene: 1. CDR3 nucleotide sequence: TGCGCCAGCAGCTTGGAGGGGGCCAACACTGAAGCTTTCTTT. Its translation is CASSLEGANTEAFF.